This T cell receptor beta chain was sequenced for a study of blood T cell repertoires in COVID-19. Study details: COVID-19 samples collected from the United States, Italy and Spain covered acute and convalescent phases. Sources were T cells, B-cell-depleted T cells, or PBMCs; the material itself was cDNA or gDNA.

This clone was seen just once. In the authors' methods: Amplifying reference gene primers gave estimates of nucleated cell counts. Sequencing used immunoSEQ multiplex PCR; TCRdb keeps in-frame clones, though not all of them. The D gene and trimming were derived from the DNA, and the V and J assignments and clone size from that table. The repertoire holds 150,000 or so clones, over 70% seen once, with under 3.5% in the top ten. This TCR came from an older woman with acute or convalescent COVID-19. Source material: peripheral blood.

The CDR3 region is CASSLLQGSYEQYF. CDR3 in DNA: TGTGCCAGCAGCTTGTTACAGGGTAGCTACGAGCAGTACTTC. The chain is built from TRBV3-1 (or the pseudogene TRBV3-2) and TRBJ2-7, with D perhaps TRBD1 (6 bases). The ends were cut back, 5 bases at V and 3 bases at J, with 14 bases in the middle. The CDR3 is made up of 14 amino acids. The germline CDR1 and CDR2 sequences are LGHDT and YNNKEL (reference sequence).